The 14 T cell receptor beta chains reported below all come from one sample, sequenced in a study of cytomegalovirus exposure and HLA in healthy donors. In the PCR, 60 Vbeta and 13 Jbeta primers were used. Sequencing was performed with immunoSEQ multiplex PCR; in TCRdb, only in-frame clones are kept and a portion is missing. The sample lists under 150,000 clones; approximately 83% were seen once. Sequenced material: PBMCs. All receptors come from a woman under 30 in good health and CMV-seronegative.

This chain uses TRBV4-3 with TRBJ1-6; 12 bases agree with TRBD1. The ends lost 4 bases at V and 9 bases at J; junction bases unmatched: 7. CDR1 LGHNA and CDR2 YSLEER come from the germline V gene. CDR3 size: 16 residues. The CDR3 reads CASSPGQGAYGSPLHF. The CDR3 DNA is TGCGCCAGCAGCCCGGGACAGGGGGCCTACGGTTCACCCCTCCACTTT.

Concerning this clone: At one end, the junction sequence differs from germline, possibly due to a read error. The genes are TRBV29-1 and TRBJ2-2; no definite D call. This CDR3 is 12 amino acids long. Germline V gene lookup returns CDR1 SQVTM and CDR2 ANQGSEA. The CDR3 DNA follows: TGCAGCGTTGCCAGGAACTCCGGGGAGCTGTTTTTT. It is translated as CSVARNSGELFF.

The gene calls are TRBV30 and TRBJ1-3; TRBD1 might be the D (5 bases). V shed 3 bases and J shed 8 bases, with 14 bases lying between them. The CDR3 totals 13 residues. Germline V CDR1 and CDR2: GTSNPN, SVGIG (reference sequence). The DNA of the CDR3 is TGTGCCTGGAGGGGGCCCGGGGGATACACCATATATTTT. Translation gives CAWRGPGGYTIYF.

The chain is built from TRBV7-9 and TRBJ2-3, with D perhaps TRBD1 (6 bases). This CDR3 comprises 15 residues. In germline, CDR1 is SEHNR, CDR2 FQNEAQ (reference sequence). Trimming took 5 bases from V and 0 from J, leaving 12 bases between them. The CDR3 sequence: CASSLRTVSTDTQYF. The DNA for the CDR3 is TGTGCCAGCAGCCTAAGGACAGTAAGCACAGATACGCAGTATTTT.

The chain is built from TRBV6-1 and TRBJ2-7; D might be TRBD2 (6 bases). The length of the CDR3 is 13 residues. Trimming took off 4 bases at V and 5 bases at J, with 12 bases between the two ends. The germline gives CDR1 MNHNS, CDR2 SASEGT. The CDR3 nucleotides read TGTGCCAGCAGTGCTAGGGAGGTAAACGAGCAGTACGTC. Protein: CASSAREVNEQYV.

V gene TRBV19 combines with J gene TRBJ2-5; perhaps TRBD2 as D (6 bases). Between the trimmed V and J ends, which lost 6 bases and 4 bases, there was a span of 15 bases. Per germline, CDR1 LNHDA and CDR2 SQIVND (reference sequence). The CDR3 is 14 amino acids. The chain's CDR3 is CASRTTVGGETQYF. CDR3 sequence (DNA): TGTGCCAGTAGGACGACAGTCGGGGGAGAGACCCAGTACTTC.

This chain joins TRBV6-5 and TRBJ1-1; D is possibly TRBD1 (6 bases). The CDR3 contains 12 residues. Germline V gene sequence: CDR1 MNHEY, CDR2 SVGAGI. V lost 5 bases and J lost 8, with 12 bases in between. For the CDR3, the DNA is TGTGCCAGCAGTCACCCTGGGACAGAAGCTTTCTTT. Amino acid sequence: CASSHPGTEAFF.

The chain is built from TRBV11-1 and TRBJ1-1; 7 positions agree with TRBD1. The J segment lost 11 bases and the V segment lost 3 bases, leaving 6 bases of the junction unmatched. CDR3 length: 12 amino acids. The germline V gene has CDR1 SGHAT and CDR2 FQDESV (reference sequence). In DNA, the CDR3 is TGTGCCAGCAGCTTTCGGGGACAGAGGGCTTTCTTT. This codes for CASSFRGQRAFF.

V is TRBV30 and J is TRBJ2-3, with 9 bases matching TRBD2. CDR1 and CDR2 (germline): GTSNPN, SVGIG (reference sequence). The CDR3 extends over 16 amino acids. The J segment lost 3 bases and the V segment lost 2 bases, leaving 9 bases of the junction unmatched. Written as DNA, the CDR3 is TGTGCCTGGAGTACGGGACTAGCTCCTATGACAGATACGCAGTATTTT. Amino acids: CAWSTGLAPMTDTQYF.

The gene calls are TRBV25-1 and TRBJ1-2, with TRBD1 as a possible D gene (5 bases). The CDR3 length is 14 residues. V dropped 6 bases and J dropped 0 bases, with 11 bases sitting between them. Germline CDR1 reads MGHDK; CDR2 reads SYGVNS. Here the CDR3 DNA reads TGTGCCAGCAGGGGTCAGGGCTCTAACTATGGCTACACCTTC. This sequence encodes CASRGQGSNYGYTF.

This sequence joins TRBV10-2 and TRBJ1-5; no definite D call. V was trimmed by 3 bases and J by 2 bases, leaving 11 bases between them. CDR1 is WSHSY, CDR2 SAAADI, per germline. CDR3 length: 15 residues. The CDR3 region is CASSESRNGNQPQHF. DNA for the CDR3: TGCGCCAGCAGTGAATCCAGGAATGGCAATCAGCCCCAGCATTTT.

The rearrangement joins TRBV5-1 to TRBJ1-5, with D possibly matching TRBD1 (6 bases). CDR3 length: 15 residues. V was cut by 4 bases and J by 6 bases, with 17 bases left in between. The germline V gene has CDR1 SGHRS and CDR2 YFSETQ. DNA for the CDR3: TGCGCCAGCAGCCCGGGGGCGGGGGGCGGTCAGCCCCAGCATTTT. The encoded protein is CASSPGAGGGQPQHF.

The chain is built from TRBV6-4 and TRBJ1-5; 8 bases are a match to TRBD1. The CDR3 runs to 15 residues. The trim removed 0 bases at V and 2 bases at J, leaving 0 bases unmatched. The V gene's germline CDR1 is MRHNA and CDR2 SNTAGT. The CDR3 bases are TGTGCCAGCAGTGACTCGGGACAGGGCAATCAGCCCCAGCATTTT. This codes for CASSDSGQGNQPQHF.

The chain recombines TRBV13 with TRBJ1-1; the D is unclear. V shed 6 bases and J shed 2 bases, with 16 bases lying between them. Per germline, CDR1 PRHDT and CDR2 FYEKMQ (reference sequence). The CDR3 is made up of 15 amino acids. CDR3 loop: CASRLQSTFNTEAFF. Here the CDR3 DNA reads TGTGCCAGCAGATTACAATCGACTTTTAACACTGAAGCTTTCTTT.